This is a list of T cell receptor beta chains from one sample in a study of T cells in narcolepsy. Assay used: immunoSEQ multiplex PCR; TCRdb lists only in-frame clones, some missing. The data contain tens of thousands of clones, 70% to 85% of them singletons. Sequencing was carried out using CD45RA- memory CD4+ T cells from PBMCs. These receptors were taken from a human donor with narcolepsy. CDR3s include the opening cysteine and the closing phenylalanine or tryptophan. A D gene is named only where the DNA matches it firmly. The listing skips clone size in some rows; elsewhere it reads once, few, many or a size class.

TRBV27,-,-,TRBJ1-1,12,CASGRVNTEAFF,TGTGCCAGCGGACGGGTGAACACTGAAGCTTTCTTT
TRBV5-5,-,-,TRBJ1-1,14,CASSLRDLNTEAFF,TGTGCCAGCAGCCTCAGGGATTTAAACACTGAAGCTTTCTTT
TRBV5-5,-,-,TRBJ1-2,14,CASSLTGGYYGYTF,TGTGCCAGCAGCTTGACCGGCGGATATTATGGCTACACCTTC
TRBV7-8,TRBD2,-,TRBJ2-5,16,CASSPSSGGGLETQYF,TGTGCCAGCAGTCCCTCTAGCGGGGGGGGATTGGAGACCCAGTACTTC
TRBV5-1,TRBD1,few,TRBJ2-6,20,CASTTTLTGGRFGGANVLTF,TGCGCCAGCACCACTACCCTGACAGGGGGCAGGTTTGGTGGGGCCAACGTCCTGACTTTC
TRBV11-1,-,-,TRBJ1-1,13,CASSTTPNTEAFF,TGTGCCAGCAGCACTACACCGAACACTGAAGCTTTCTTT
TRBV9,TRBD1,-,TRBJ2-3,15,CASNGQGLRTDTQYF,TGTGCCAGCAACGGACAGGGGCTTCGCACAGATACGCAGTATTTT
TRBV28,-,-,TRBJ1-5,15,CASSLLGRESQPQHF,TGTGCCAGCAGCCTGCTTGGCAGGGAGAGTCAGCCCCAGCATTTT
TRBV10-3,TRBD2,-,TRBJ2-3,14,CAISVGGAADTQYF,TGTGCCATCAGTGTCGGGGGGGCCGCAGATACGCAGTATTTT
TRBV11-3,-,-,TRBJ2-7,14,CASSLASLGGEQYF,TGTGCCAGCAGCTTAGCCTCGCTCGGAGGCGAGCAGTACTTC
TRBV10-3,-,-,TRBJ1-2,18,CAISESSWAAGRRYGYTF,TGTGCCATCAGTGAGTCCAGTTGGGCTGCAGGCCGACGCTATGGCTACACCTTC
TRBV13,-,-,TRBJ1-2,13,CASSLAGSGGYTF,TGTGCCAGCAGCTTGGCGGGATCAGGTGGCTACACCTTC
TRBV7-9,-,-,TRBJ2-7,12,CASKNRDYEQYF,TGTGCCAGCAAGAATAGGGACTACGAGCAGTACTTC
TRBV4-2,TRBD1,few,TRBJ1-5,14,CASSVTGEGQPQHF,TGTGCCAGCAGCGTAACAGGGGAGGGACAGCCCCAGCATTTT
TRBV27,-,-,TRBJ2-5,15,CASSAGGRFEETQHF,TGTGCCAGCAGTGCCGGGGGGCGATTTGAAGAGACCCAGCACTTC
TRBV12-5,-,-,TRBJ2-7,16,CASGLANGGVGSEQYF,TGTGCTAGTGGTTTGGCTAATGGAGGGGTGGGGTCCGAGCAGTACTTC
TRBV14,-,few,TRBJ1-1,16,CASSQDLGQVNTEAFF,TGTGCCAGCAGCCAAGATTTAGGGCAGGTGAACACTGAAGCTTTCTTT
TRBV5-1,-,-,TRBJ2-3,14,CASSLRPRIDTQYF,TGCGCCAGCAGCTTGAGGCCTAGGATAGATACGCAGTATTTT
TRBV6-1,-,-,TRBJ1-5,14,CASRGGNSNQPQHF,TGTGCCAGCAGAGGCGGCAATAGCAATCAGCCCCAGCATTTT
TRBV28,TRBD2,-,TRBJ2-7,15,CASSLQLAGDLEQYF,TGTGCCAGCAGTCTACAACTAGCGGGAGACTTAGAGCAGTACTTC
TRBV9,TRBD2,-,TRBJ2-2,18,CASSPRLAGQTATGELFF,TGTGCCAGCAGCCCCCGGCTAGCGGGCCAGACGGCCACCGGGGAGCTGTTTTTT
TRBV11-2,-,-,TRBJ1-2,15,CASSHIEGWNYGYTF,TGTGCCAGCAGCCATATCGAGGGTTGGAACTATGGCTACACCTTC
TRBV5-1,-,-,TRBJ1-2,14,CASSLGAQNYGYTF,TGCGCCAGCAGCTTAGGCGCGCAGAACTATGGCTACACCTTC
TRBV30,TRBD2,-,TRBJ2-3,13,CAWSRTRIDTQYF,TGTGCCTGGAGTCGGACTAGAATCGATACGCAGTATTTT
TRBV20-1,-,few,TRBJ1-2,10,CSAGSDGYTF,TGCAGTGCAGGGTCGGATGGCTACACCTTC
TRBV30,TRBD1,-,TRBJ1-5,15,CAWSSTGRGREPQHF,TGTGCCTGGAGTTCTACCGGCAGGGGGCGGGAGCCCCAGCATTTT
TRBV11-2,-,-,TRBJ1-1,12,CASSYAGGEAFF,TGTGCCAGCAGCTATGCGGGGGGTGAAGCTTTCTTT
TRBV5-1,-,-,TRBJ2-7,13,CASSGQGGYEQYF,TGCGCCAGCAGCGGCCAGGGGGGCTACGAGCAGTACTTC
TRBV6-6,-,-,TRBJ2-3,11,CASRAGDTQYF,TGTGCCAGCAGGGCAGGGGATACGCAGTATTTT
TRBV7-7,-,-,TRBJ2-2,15,CASSLQGPNTGELFF,TGTGCTAGCAGCTTACAGGGACCAAACACCGGGGAGCTGTTTTTT
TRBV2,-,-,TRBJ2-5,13,CASSGQVSETQYF,TGTGCCAGCAGTGGGCAGGTTTCGGAGACCCAGTACTTC
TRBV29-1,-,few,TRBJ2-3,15,CSVAVGGAGTDTQYF,TGCAGCGTTGCGGTTGGGGGGGCCGGCACAGATACGCAGTATTTT
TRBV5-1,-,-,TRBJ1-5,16,CASSLDGDYSNQPQHF,TGCGCCAGCAGCTTGGATGGGGATTATAGCAATCAGCCCCAGCATTTT
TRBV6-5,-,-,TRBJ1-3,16,CASSLQRQNSGNTIYF,TGTGCCAGCAGTTTACAGAGACAGAACTCTGGAAACACCATATATTTT
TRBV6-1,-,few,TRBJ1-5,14,CASSEAPASQPQHF,TGTGCCAGCAGTGAAGCCCCCGCGAGCCAGCCCCAGCATTTT
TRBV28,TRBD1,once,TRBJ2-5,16,CASSPRGRFSPETQYF,TGTGCCAGCAGTCCCAGGGGGCGCTTTTCGCCAGAGACCCAGTACTTC
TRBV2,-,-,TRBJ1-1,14,CASRDNPGNTEAFF,TGTGCCAGCAGGGACAATCCGGGGAACACTGAAGCTTTCTTT
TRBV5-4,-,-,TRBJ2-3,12,CASSLSTDTQYF,TGTGCCAGCAGCCTTAGCACAGATACGCAGTATTTT
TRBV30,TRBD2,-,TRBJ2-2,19,CAWSVRGLAGGVGSGELFF,TGTGCCTGGAGTGTCCGGGGACTAGCGGGGGGTGTGGGCTCCGGGGAGCTGTTTTTT
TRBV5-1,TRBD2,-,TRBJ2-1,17,CASRGSSGRAAYNEQFF,TGCGCCAGCAGAGGATCTAGCGGGAGGGCCGCTTACAATGAGCAGTTCTTC
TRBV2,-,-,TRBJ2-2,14,CASSESRNTGELFF,TGTGCCAGCAGTGAATCCCGGAACACCGGGGAGCTGTTTTTT
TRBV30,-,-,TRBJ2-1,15,CAWTPGLLRDNEQFF,TGTGCCTGGACTCCCGGACTTCTCAGGGACAATGAGCAGTTCTTC
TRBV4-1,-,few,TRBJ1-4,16,CASSQDGRTTNEKLFF,TGCGCCAGCAGCCAGGACGGCAGGACAACTAATGAAAAACTGTTTTTT
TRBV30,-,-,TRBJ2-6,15,CAWRGVVSGANVLTF,TGTGCCTGGAGGGGCGTAGTCTCTGGGGCCAACGTCCTGACTTTC
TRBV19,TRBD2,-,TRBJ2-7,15,CATTPGGGSSYEQYF,TGTGCCACCACGCCGGGGGGGGGTAGCTCCTACGAGCAGTACTTC
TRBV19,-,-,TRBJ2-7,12,CASSKGVSEQYF,TGTGCCAGTAGTAAAGGGGTGAGCGAGCAGTACTTC
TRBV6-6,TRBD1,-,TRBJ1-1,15,CASSRNTGAGTEAFF,TGTGCCAGCAGTCGTAACACAGGGGCCGGAACTGAAGCTTTCTTT
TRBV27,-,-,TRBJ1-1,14,CASSLNAVNTEAFF,TGTGCCAGCAGTTTAAATGCAGTGAACACTGAAGCTTTCTTT
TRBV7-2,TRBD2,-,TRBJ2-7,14,CASSQGLGTYEQYF,TGTGCCAGCAGCCAGGGACTAGGGACCTACGAGCAGTACTTC
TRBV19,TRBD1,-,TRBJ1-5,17,CATLGRGTGGVRQPQHF,TGTGCCACCCTAGGAAGAGGGACAGGCGGTGTACGTCAGCCCCAGCATTTT
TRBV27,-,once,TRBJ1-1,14,CASSFSGFKSEAFF,TGTGCCAGCAGTTTTTCGGGCTTTAAGTCTGAAGCTTTCTTT
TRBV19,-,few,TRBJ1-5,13,CASSDISNQPQHF,TGTGCCAGTAGTGATATCAGCAATCAGCCCCAGCATTTT
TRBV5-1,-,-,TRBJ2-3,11,CASSLSDTQYF,TGCGCCAGCAGCTTGTCCGATACGCAGTATTTT
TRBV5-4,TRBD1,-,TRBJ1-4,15,CASSLRQGVNEKLFF,TGTGCCAGCAGCCTTCGACAGGGAGTTAATGAAAAACTGTTTTTT
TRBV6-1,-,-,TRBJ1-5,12,CASSDPTGSQHF,TGTGCCAGCAGTGACCCGACAGGTTCACAGCATTTT
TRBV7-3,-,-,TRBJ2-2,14,CASSQGQNTGELFF,TGTGCCAGCAGCCAAGGACAGAACACCGGGGAGCTGTTTTTT
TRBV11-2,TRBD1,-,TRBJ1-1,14,CASSFGQGNTEAFF,TGTGCCAGCAGCTTCGGACAGGGGAACACTGAAGCTTTCTTT
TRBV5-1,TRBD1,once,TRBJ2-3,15,CASSSGQGITDTQYF,TGCGCCAGCAGCTCAGGACAGGGAATCACAGATACGCAGTATTTT